This T cell receptor beta chain came from a study of blood T cell repertoires in COVID-19. The wider study: Samples of COVID-19 (acute and convalescent) were obtained from the United States, Italy and Spain. The analysed material was cDNA or gDNA that came from T cells, B-cell-depleted T cells, or PBMCs.

As originally analysed: For nucleated cells, counts were estimated from reference gene primer amplification. Some clones are missing from TCRdb's copy, which holds only in-frame ones; the method was immunoSEQ multiplex PCR. The V and J calls and clone size are taken from that table; D and trimming were inferred from the DNA. The repertoire holds fewer than 300,000 clones, with roughly 90% as singletons. With V trimmed by 2 bases and J by 7 bases, 3 bases remained unmatched. The CDR3 has 14 residues. The germline V gene encodes CDR1 KGHSH and CDR2 LQKENI. V gene TRBV18 combines with J gene TRBJ1-4, with 8 bases fitting TRBD1. This sequence was found in a young woman with COVID-19, enrolled during active disease. Sequencing used peripheral blood. The chain's CDR3 is CASSPDRGSEKLFF. Written as DNA, the CDR3 is TGTGCCAGCTCACCAGACAGGGGTTCTGAAAAACTGTTTTTT.